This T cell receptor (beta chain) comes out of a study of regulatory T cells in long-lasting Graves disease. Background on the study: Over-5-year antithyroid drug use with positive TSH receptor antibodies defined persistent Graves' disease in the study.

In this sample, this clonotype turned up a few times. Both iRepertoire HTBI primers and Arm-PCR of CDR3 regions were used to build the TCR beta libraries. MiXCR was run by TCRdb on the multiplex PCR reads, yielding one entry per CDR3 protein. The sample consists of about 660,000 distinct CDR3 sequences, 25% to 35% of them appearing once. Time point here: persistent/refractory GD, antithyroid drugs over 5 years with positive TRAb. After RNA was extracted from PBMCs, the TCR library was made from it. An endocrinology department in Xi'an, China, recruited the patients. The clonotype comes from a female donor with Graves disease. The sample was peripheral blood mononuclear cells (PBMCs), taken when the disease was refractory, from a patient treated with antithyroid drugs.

DNA for the CDR3: TGTGCCAGCAGCTTGGGGAAAGGGGGCTACACCTTC. Protein: CASSLGKGGYTF. The gene calls are TRBV5-6 and TRBJ1-2, with D uncertain. CDR1 is SGHDT and CDR2 is YYEEEE in the germline V gene. The CDR3 is 12 amino acids. Trimming shortened V by 0 bases and J by 8 bases, and 8 bases separated the two germline ends. Full variable domain (missing parts from reference TRBV5-6 and TRBJ1-2): DAGVTQSPTHLIKTRGQQVTLRCSPKSGHDTVSWYQQALGQGPQFIFQYYEEEERQRGNFPDRFSGHQFPNYSSELNVNALLLGDSALYLCASSLGKGGYTFGSGTRLTVV.